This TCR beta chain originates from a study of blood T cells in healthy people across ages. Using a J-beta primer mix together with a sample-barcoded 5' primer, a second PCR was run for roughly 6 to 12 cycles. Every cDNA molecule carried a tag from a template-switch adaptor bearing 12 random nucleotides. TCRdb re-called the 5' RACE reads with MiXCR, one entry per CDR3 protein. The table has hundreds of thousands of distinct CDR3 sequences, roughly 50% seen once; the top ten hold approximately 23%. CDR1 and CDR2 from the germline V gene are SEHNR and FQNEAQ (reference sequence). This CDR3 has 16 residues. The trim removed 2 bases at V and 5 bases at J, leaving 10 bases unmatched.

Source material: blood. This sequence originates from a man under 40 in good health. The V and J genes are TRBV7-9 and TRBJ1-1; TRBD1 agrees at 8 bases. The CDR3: CASSLTPGGRETEAFF. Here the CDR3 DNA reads TGTGCCAGCAGCTTAACCCCAGGGGGCCGGGAAACTGAAGCTTTCTTT.